A selection of T cell receptor beta chains follows, all from one sample in a study of control samples from healthy donors and cancer patients. Generated by immunoSEQ multiplex PCR, the TCRdb table keeps only in-frame clones and is missing some. The data show fewer than 250,000 clones, around 90% seen once. The sample taken for sequencing was blood. The receptors shown here come from a man aged 30-40 years in good health. The CDR3 runs from the conserved cysteine through the conserved F or W. D genes are given only for firm matches. Expanded clones get a size class; other rows say once, few or many, or leave the size out.

D gene	clone size	V gene	J gene	CDR3 protein	CDR3 DNA
TRBD2	NA	TRBV11-2	TRBJ2-3	CASSFWGRASTDTQYF	TGTGCCAGCAGCTTCTGGGGGAGGGCTAGCACAGATACGCAGTATTTT
TRBD1	NA	TRBV10-2	TRBJ1-3	CASSDQGAAGNTIYF	TGCGCCAGCAGTGACCAGGGGGCAGCCGGAAACACCATATATTTT
NA	NA	TRBV4-1	TRBJ1-3	CASSQVEGNTIYF	TGCGCCAGCAGCCAAGTCGAAGGAAACACCATATATTTT
NA	NA	TRBV7-9	TRBJ1-1	CASSLAGRGAEAFF	TGTGCCAGCAGCTTAGCGGGGAGGGGCGCTGAAGCTTTCTTT
TRBD1	NA	TRBV28	TRBJ1-1	CASSRDRGGTEAFF	TGTGCCAGCAGCCGGGACAGGGGAGGGACTGAAGCTTTCTTT
TRBD1	NA	TRBV7-6	TRBJ1-1	CASSLGSGGMNTEAFF	TGTGCCAGCAGCTTAGGGTCAGGGGGTATGAACACTGAAGCTTTCTTT
TRBD1	few	TRBV11-2	TRBJ1-1	CASSKFDRGRANTEAFF	TGTGCCAGCAGCAAATTCGACAGGGGGCGGGCGAACACTGAAGCTTTCTTT
NA	NA	TRBV19	TRBJ2-2	CASSILLDRQNTGELFF	TGTGCCAGTAGTATCCTTCTCGACAGGCAAAACACCGGGGAGCTGTTTTTT
NA	NA	TRBV24-1	TRBJ2-2	CATSDFTGAGELFF	TGTGCCACCAGTGATTTTACGGGTGCCGGGGAGCTGTTTTTT
NA	NA	TRBV7-6	TRBJ2-1	CASRVSGGSSYNEQFF	TGTGCCAGCAGAGTATCAGGGGGGAGCTCCTACAATGAGCAGTTCTTC
NA	once	TRBV7-6	TRBJ1-1	CASSLVGAAGATEAFF	TGTGCCAGCAGCTTAGTGGGGGCGGCAGGCGCCACTGAAGCTTTCTTT
NA	NA	TRBV6-5	TRBJ1-2	CASRQVYDYGYTF	TGTGCCAGCAGGCAGGTGTATGACTATGGCTACACCTTC
TRBD1	few	TRBV5-4	TRBJ1-6	CASSRQGLGRSSPLHF	TGTGCCAGCAGCCGACAGGGGCTGGGAAGGAGCTCACCCCTCCACTTT
TRBD1	NA	TRBV11-2	TRBJ1-1	CASSTYRQGDAEAFF	TGTGCCAGCAGCACTTACAGACAGGGCGACGCTGAAGCTTTCTTT
NA	NA	TRBV3-1/TRBV3-2	TRBJ2-6	CASSQDLWANVLTF	TGTGCCAGCAGCCAAGATCTTTGGGCCAACGTCCTGACTTTC
NA	NA	TRBV19	TRBJ2-2	CASSKGEWNTGELFF	TGTGCCAGTAGTAAGGGGGAATGGAACACCGGGGAGCTGTTTTTT
NA	NA	TRBV6-5	TRBJ1-3	CASARESGNTIYF	TGTGCCAGTGCGCGAGAGTCTGGAAACACCATATATTTT
NA	once	TRBV2	TRBJ1-5	CASSLGPPAKHQPQHF	TGTGCCAGCAGCCTCGGACCTCCCGCGAAACATCAGCCCCAGCATTTT
TRBD1	once	TRBV19	TRBJ1-2	CASRPGQGADYGYTF	TGTGCCAGTAGGCCGGGACAGGGGGCAGACTATGGCTACACCTTC
TRBD2	NA	TRBV27	TRBJ2-7	CASSLSSLAGVYEQYF	TGTGCCAGCAGTTTATCTAGTCTAGCGGGGGTCTACGAGCAGTACTTC
NA	NA	TRBV3-1/TRBV3-2	TRBJ1-2	CASSQGHRGYTF	TGTGCCAGCAGCCAGGGACACCGTGGCTACACCTTC
NA	NA	TRBV2	TRBJ1-1	CASSVWAANTEAFF	TGTGCCAGCAGTGTTTGGGCAGCGAACACTGAAGCTTTCTTT
NA	NA	TRBV9	TRBJ2-1	CASSVGSAQGYNEQFF	TGTGCCAGCAGCGTCGGTAGCGCCCAGGGTTACAATGAGCAGTTCTTC
NA	NA	TRBV21-1	TRBJ1-4	CASTPLGRINEKLFF	TGTGCCAGCACCCCGCTAGGACGGATTAATGAAAAACTGTTTTTT
NA	NA	TRBV7-9	TRBJ2-1	CASSFRSRSYNEQFF	TGTGCCAGCAGTTTTCGCTCTAGGTCCTACAATGAGCAGTTCTTC
TRBD1	NA	TRBV7-3	TRBJ1-2	CASSLTQGTGRYGYTF	TGTGCCAGCAGCTTAACGCAGGGGACAGGGCGCTATGGCTACACCTTC
NA	once	TRBV7-8	TRBJ1-3	CASSSPVGAGNTIYF	TGTGCCAGCAGTAGTCCGGTCGGAGCTGGAAACACCATATATTTT
TRBD2	NA	TRBV10-3	TRBJ2-1	CAISQAGGQGNEQFF	TGTGCCATCAGCCAAGCGGGGGGGCAAGGCAATGAGCAGTTCTTC
NA	few	TRBV2	TRBJ2-7	CASRPGKLENEQYF	TGTGCCAGCAGGCCCGGGAAGCTGGAAAACGAGCAGTACTTC
NA	NA	TRBV27	TRBJ2-6	CASSWASGANVLTF	TGTGCCAGCAGTTGGGCCTCTGGGGCCAACGTCCTGACTTTC
TRBD1	NA	TRBV6-2/TRBV6-3	TRBJ2-7	CASSIGQGWIYEQYF	TGTGCCAGCAGTATCGGACAGGGTTGGATTTACGAGCAGTACTTC
NA	NA	TRBV19	TRBJ1-1	CASSISGVPNTEAFF	TGTGCCAGTAGTATTTCCGGGGTACCGAACACTGAAGCTTTCTTT
TRBD1	NA	TRBV28	TRBJ1-6	CASTTSPGTGTSPLHF	TGTGCCAGCACCACCTCCCCCGGGACAGGGACTTCACCCCTCCACTTT
NA	NA	TRBV7-8	TRBJ2-1	CASSLEWYTYNEQFF	TGTGCCAGCAGCTTAGAATGGTACACCTACAATGAGCAGTTCTTC
NA	NA	TRBV7-6	TRBJ1-1	CASSPGPGTEAFF	TGTGCCAGCAGCCCCGGGCCAGGCACTGAAGCTTTCTTT
NA	once	TRBV6-1	TRBJ1-5	CASSEQDSNQPQHF	TGTGCCAGCAGTGAGCAGGATAGCAATCAGCCCCAGCATTTT
NA	NA	TRBV7-6	TRBJ1-5	CASSLEPGFNQPQHF	TGTGCCAGCAGCTTAGAGCCAGGGTTCAATCAGCCCCAGCATTTT
NA	NA	TRBV4-2	TRBJ2-5	CASSQDLRGGEETQYF	TGTGCCAGCAGCCAAGATCTTAGGGGGGGGGAAGAGACCCAGTACTTC
NA	NA	TRBV5-8	TRBJ2-7	CASSQRFTSSYEQYF	TGTGCCAGCAGCCAGCGATTTACAAGCTCCTACGAGCAGTACTTC
NA	NA	TRBV5-1	TRBJ1-1	CASSSPPGGQNTEAFF	TGCGCCAGCAGCTCGCCCCCCGGAGGTCAAAACACTGAAGCTTTCTTT
NA	NA	TRBV19	TRBJ1-5	CASSPRQPYSNQPQHF	TGTGCCAGTAGTCCACGACAGCCTTATAGCAATCAGCCCCAGCATTTT
TRBD2	NA	TRBV18	TRBJ2-4	CASSPGTSGATKNIQYF	TGTGCCAGCTCACCAGGAACTAGCGGGGCTACCAAAAACATTCAGTACTTC
NA	once	TRBV2	TRBJ1-3	CASNRRETGNTIYF	TGTGCCAGCAATCGGAGGGAAACTGGAAACACCATATATTTT
NA	NA	TRBV30	TRBJ1-2	CAWSVPGSVGYTF	TGTGCCTGGAGTGTACCAGGGTCGGTAGGCTACACCTTC
NA	few	TRBV5-6	TRBJ2-7	CASSLGGYEQYF	TGTGCCAGCAGCTTGGGGGGCTACGAGCAGTACTTC
NA	NA	TRBV28	TRBJ1-6	CASSLGSSYNSPLHF	TGTGCCAGCAGTTTGGGAAGCTCCTATAATTCACCCCTCCACTTT
NA	NA	TRBV21-1	TRBJ2-3	CASSKRVYSTDTQYF	TGTGCCAGCAGCAAAAGAGTGTATAGCACAGATACGCAGTATTTT
TRBD1	NA	TRBV19	TRBJ1-2	CASSNHGTGTGYGYTF	TGTGCCAGTAGTAACCACGGGACAGGGACAGGGTATGGCTACACCTTC
TRBD2	NA	TRBV9	TRBJ2-1	CASGGDASSYNEQFF	TGTGCCAGCGGGGGGGACGCGAGCTCCTACAATGAGCAGTTCTTC
NA	NA	TRBV27	TRBJ1-4	CARRQGCEKLFF	TGTGCCAGAAGGCAGGGGTGCGAAAAACTGTTTTTT
NA	NA	TRBV5-1	TRBJ2-2	CASSPPGLSNTGELFF	TGCGCCAGCAGCCCACCGGGACTCTCGAACACCGGGGAGCTGTTTTTT
TRBD2	NA	TRBV7-2	TRBJ2-1	CASSLQAGAFNEQFF	TGTGCCAGCAGCTTGCAAGCGGGGGCCTTTAATGAGCAGTTCTTC
NA	once	TRBV25-1	TRBJ2-4	CASSEHTTVAKNIQYF	TGTGCCAGCAGTGAACACACAACCGTAGCCAAAAACATTCAGTACTTC